This TCR beta chain comes out of a study of Ad26.COV2.S vaccination and SARS-CoV-2 variants. Germline V CDR1 and CDR2: PRHDT, FYEKMQ (reference sequence). The CDR3 has 15 residues. Trimming took off 5 bases at V and 1 base at J, with 13 bases between the two ends. Only in-frame clones appear in the TCRdb table, and some are missing; sequencing was by immunoSEQ multiplex PCR. The table shows hundreds of thousands of clones, with roughly nine tenths occurring only once. Treatment given: approximately 18 received Ad26.COV2.S at low or high dose, single or two shots; five or six received placebo; per-sample allocation not given. Sampling took place 63 days after the first vaccine or placebo injection.

Sample: peripheral blood, taken in a trial of Ad26.COV2.S vaccine versus placebo. The chain joins TRBV13 to TRBJ2-3; D is unresolved. The receptor's source is a person aged 18 to 59 who received the Ad26.COV2.S COVID-19 vaccine or a placebo. The CDR3 reads CASSPPRPGTDTQYF. The CDR3 region has the DNA TGTGCCAGCAGCCCCCCCCGACCCGGCACAGATACGCAGTATTTT.